The table lists the clone carrying this T cell receptor (beta chain) with a few counts. Purity exceeding 98% was reached by all sorted populations. The study reverse transcribed the entire isolated RNA, so it sequenced expressed TCRB transcripts. Clones were sequenced by immunoSEQ multiplex PCR, and TCRdb holds only the in-frame ones, with some missing. This sample has under 900,000 clones, with roughly 15% found just once. The data belong to a study of beta chain features in type 1 diabetes. For the study at large: Examination spanned roughly 110 million sorted cells from all samples.

Trimming pared 5 bases from V and 5 bases from J, leaving 10 bases between. The CDR3 contains 13 residues. Germline loops: CDR1 PRHDT, CDR2 FYEKMQ (reference sequence). This chain joins TRBV13 and TRBJ2-1, with a weak D call TRBD1 (6 bases). Source material: naive CD4+ T cells from blood. The origin of this receptor is a young woman in good health. CDR3 nucleotide sequence: TGTGCCAGCAGCCTCAGGGGCCACAATGAGCAGTTCTTC. As protein: CASSLRGHNEQFF. Looking up the rest from reference TRBV13 and TRBJ2-1 gives the full variable domain: AAGVIQSPRHLIKEKRETATLKCYPIPRHDTVYWYQQGPGQDPQFLISFYEKMQSDKGSIPDRFSAQQFSDYHSELNMSSLELGDSALYFCASSLRGHNEQFFGPGTRLTVL.